The present T cell receptor (beta chain) was sequenced within a study of blood T cells in healthy people across ages. Between the trimmed V and J ends, which lost 1 base and 6 bases, there was a span of 10 bases. The CDR3 contains 13 residues. Germline values: CDR1 SGHDT, CDR2 YYEEEE. Sample-barcoded 5' priming and a J-beta primer mix drove a second PCR of about 6 to 12 cycles. TCRdb reprocessed the 5' RACE reads via MiXCR and lists one record per CDR3 protein. The sample holds hundreds of thousands of distinct CDR3 sequences; approximately 39% are singletons and the top ten take approximately 22%. This TCR was sampled from an older woman in good health. The sample consisted of blood. The V call is TRBV5-6, the J call TRBJ1-2, with D possibly being TRBD1 (5 bases). The DNA of the CDR3 is TGTGCCAGCAGCTTGCCGGACAACAATGGCTACACCTTC. This codes for CASSLPDNNGYTF.